This is a list of T cell receptor beta chains from one sample in a study of blood T cell repertoires in COVID-19. The data were produced by immunoSEQ multiplex PCR, yet TCRdb's version contains in-frame clones alone and is incomplete. This table holds 210,000 or so clones, 65% to 90% found once. Sequencing was performed on PBMCs or T cells enriched from blood (not recorded which). The receptors come from a woman between 50 and 59 years old with acute COVID-19. Each CDR3 is given with its conserved first and last residue. The D gene is left open where the match is weak. Rows may omit the clone size; those that give it use once, few, many or a size class.

clone size	V gene	J gene	D gene	CDR3 DNA	CDR3 protein
-	TRBV9	TRBJ2-1	TRBD1	TGTGCCAGCAGCGTAGGGGACAGCTCCTACAATGAGCAGTTCTTC	CASSVGDSSYNEQFF
-	TRBV6-6	TRBJ1-1	-	TGTGCCAGCAGGGATCCGACGGGGAACACTGAAGCTTTCTTT	CASRDPTGNTEAFF
-	TRBV28	TRBJ1-2	TRBD1	TGTGCCAGCAGTAGTAGGGGGCGGGCCTATGGCTACACCTTC	CASSSRGRAYGYTF
-	TRBV6-8	TRBJ2-5	TRBD2	TGTGCCAGCACCCCGGGGGGAGAGACCCAGTACTTC	CASTPGGETQYF
once	TRBV12-3/TRBV12-4	TRBJ2-7	TRBD2	TGTGCCAGCAGGACTAGCGGGAACCACGAGCAGTACTTC	CASRTSGNHEQYF
-	TRBV14	TRBJ2-4	TRBD1	TGTGCCAGCAGCCAGGGACAGGGGGCTGCCAAAAACATTCAGTACTTC	CASSQGQGAAKNIQYF
-	TRBV6-6	TRBJ2-2	-	TGTGCCAGCAGACGAGCGGCCGCGAACACCGGGGAGCTGTTTTTT	CASRRAAANTGELFF
-	TRBV4-3	TRBJ1-5	-	TGCGCCAGCAGCCGAACTATTAGAATCGGGGAGGGAAGTCAGCCCCAGCATTTT	CASSRTIRIGEGSQPQHF
-	TRBV4-2	TRBJ2-3	-	TGTGCCAGCAGCCAAGATAGGACAGACACAGATACGCAGTATTTT	CASSQDRTDTDTQYF
-	TRBV15	TRBJ1-1	-	TGTGCCACCAGCAGAGCAGGCAGTCCTCCCGGCACTGAAGCTTTCTTT	CATSRAGSPPGTEAFF
-	TRBV5-1	TRBJ2-2	-	TGCGCCAGCAGCTTGGCCACAGACACCGGGGAGCTGTTTTTT	CASSLATDTGELFF
-	TRBV12-3/TRBV12-4	TRBJ2-7	-	TGTGCCAGCAGTTCAATCCACGAGCAGTACTTC	CASSSIHEQYF
-	TRBV6-5	TRBJ2-5	-	TGTGCCAGCAGTCTAGTTACGGAGACCCAGTACTTC	CASSLVTETQYF
-	TRBV29-1	TRBJ2-5	TRBD1	TGCAGCGCAGGACAGGGTTCAGAGACCCAGTACTTC	CSAGQGSETQYF
-	TRBV5-1	TRBJ1-6	TRBD1	TGCGCCAGCAGTCAGACAGGGGACAATAATTCACCCCTCCACTTT	CASSQTGDNNSPLHF
-	TRBV3-1/TRBV3-2	TRBJ2-3	TRBD2	TGTGCCAGCAGCCAAGTATTTCTAGCGGGGGTAGATACGCAGTATTTT	CASSQVFLAGVDTQYF
-	TRBV28	TRBJ2-2	-	TGTGCCAGCAGAGAGGGCGGTACGAACACCGGGGAGCTGTTTTTT	CASREGGTNTGELFF
-	TRBV5-6	TRBJ1-1	-	TGTGCCAGCAGCTTGGGTTCAGGGGAGCGGATGGCTTTCTTT	CASSLGSGERMAFF
few	TRBV28	TRBJ1-3	-	TGTGCCAGCATGCGGGGGGGGTCTGGAAACACCATATATTTT	CASMRGGSGNTIYF
-	TRBV18	TRBJ2-7	TRBD1	TGTGCCAGCTCACCACCTGGGACAGTAGATTCCTACGAGCAGTACTTC	CASSPPGTVDSYEQYF
-	TRBV7-2	TRBJ2-5	TRBD1	TGTGCCAGCAGCTTAGCGGGGCGACAGGGCTGGATAGAGACCCAGTACTTC	CASSLAGRQGWIETQYF
-	TRBV2	TRBJ2-1	TRBD2	TGTGCCAGCATCGTGGGACTAGCGGGCAATGAGCAGTTCTTC	CASIVGLAGNEQFF
-	TRBV24-1	TRBJ1-1	-	TGTGCCACGTCGACAGGCAAGACGAACACTGAAGCTTTCTTT	CATSTGKTNTEAFF
-	TRBV3-1/TRBV3-2	TRBJ2-7	-	TGTGCCAGCAGCCCACGGTACACAGGGCTCTACGAGCAGTACTTC	CASSPRYTGLYEQYF
-	TRBV5-1	TRBJ2-1	TRBD2	TGCGCCAGCAGCTCCGCACCGGGACTAGTATACAATGAGCAGTTCTTC	CASSSAPGLVYNEQFF
-	TRBV7-6	TRBJ1-4	-	TGTGCCAGCAGCTTAGCGACCGGGTGGGTGGCGGAAAAACTGTTTTTT	CASSLATGWVAEKLFF
few	TRBV28	TRBJ2-5	TRBD1	TGTGCCAGCAGTTTAACAGGGGCATTTGTCGAGACCCAGTACTTC	CASSLTGAFVETQYF
-	TRBV7-2	TRBJ2-3	-	TGTGCCAGCAGCCCATCCACAGGGATGGCGCAGTATTTT	CASSPSTGMAQYF
-	TRBV5-1	TRBJ2-5	TRBD2	TGCGCCAGCAGCTTGGGGACTAGCGGGTTGGAGACCCAGTACTTC	CASSLGTSGLETQYF
-	TRBV6-5	TRBJ2-2	-	TGTGCCACCTCTCCTGTGAACACCGGGGAGCTGTTTTTT	CATSPVNTGELFF
-	TRBV3-1/TRBV3-2	TRBJ1-5	-	TGTGCCAGCAGCCAGGACAGTCCCCATAGCAATCAGCCCCAGCATTTT	CASSQDSPHSNQPQHF
-	TRBV19	TRBJ2-2	-	TGTGCCAGTAGTATTCTCCTCACGGGTGTAGACACCGGGGAGCTGTTTTTT	CASSILLTGVDTGELFF
once	TRBV10-3	TRBJ2-3	-	TGTGCCATCAGTGGGCCCACCCAAGATACGCAGTATTTT	CAISGPTQDTQYF
once	TRBV9	TRBJ1-2	-	TGTGCCAGCAGCGTAGATCGACAGGCCCGGCTAACTGGTGGCTACACCTTC	CASSVDRQARLTGGYTF
-	TRBV5-1	TRBJ1-2	TRBD1	TGCGCCAGCAGCCCCTCACTTGGGACAGGCGCCGAGTATGGCTACACCTTC	CASSPSLGTGAEYGYTF
-	TRBV27	TRBJ2-1	TRBD2	TGTGCCAGCAGTCTCCTAGCGGGGGGGCAGGGTGAGCAGTTCTTC	CASSLLAGGQGEQFF
-	TRBV21-1	TRBJ1-4	-	TGTGCCAGCAGGGGCAGGGGGAATGAAAAACTGTTTTTT	CASRGRGNEKLFF
-	TRBV6-5	TRBJ2-7	TRBD1	TGTGCCAGCAGCGGGACAGGGGTTCCCTACGAGCAGTACTTC	CASSGTGVPYEQYF
-	TRBV7-9	TRBJ1-4	TRBD1	TGTGCCAGCAGCTCCCTCCTTTCGACAGGGGGTAATGAAAAACTGTTTTTT	CASSSLLSTGGNEKLFF
-	TRBV6-5	TRBJ2-3	TRBD1	TGTGCCAGCAGACCAGGGGGACAGGGTGCAGATACGCAGTATTTT	CASRPGGQGADTQYF
-	TRBV18	TRBJ2-1	TRBD2	TGTGCCAGCTCTCCGCTGGGTAGCGGGGGGCCAAATGAGCAGTTCTTC	CASSPLGSGGPNEQFF
-	TRBV6-2/TRBV6-3	TRBJ2-1	TRBD2	TGTGCCAGCAGTTACCCGACTAGCGACGTTTCCTACAATGAGCAGTTCTTC	CASSYPTSDVSYNEQFF
-	TRBV5-1	TRBJ2-7	TRBD2	TGCGCCAGCAGCTTGGTCCCTAGCGGGACCTACTTGAGCTCCTACGAGCAGTACTTC	CASSLVPSGTYLSSYEQYF
-	TRBV3-1/TRBV3-2	TRBJ2-1	TRBD2	TGTGCCAGCAGCCAAGTTCTCGCGGGGGGGCGCTACAATGAGCAGTTCTTC	CASSQVLAGGRYNEQFF
-	TRBV7-2	TRBJ1-2	TRBD1	TGTGCCAGCAGCCTTTGGGACAGTCCGCGCTATGGCTACACCTTC	CASSLWDSPRYGYTF
-	TRBV6-5	TRBJ2-5	-	TGTGCCAGCATTACCGGGGGACCCCAAGAGACCCAGTACTTC	CASITGGPQETQYF
-	TRBV19	TRBJ2-2	TRBD1	TGTGCCAGTACAGGGACAGGGGTGCTTACCGGGGAGCTGTTTTTT	CASTGTGVLTGELFF
-	TRBV3-1/TRBV3-2	TRBJ1-2	TRBD1	TGTGCCAGCAGCCAATATGGTGCAGGGGGGAATGGCTACACCTTC	CASSQYGAGGNGYTF
few	TRBV6-4	TRBJ2-2	TRBD2	TGTGCCAGCAGCCCTCTAGCGGGGGGGCACACCGGGGAGCTGTTTTTT	CASSPLAGGHTGELFF
-	TRBV18	TRBJ2-5	TRBD1	TGTGCCAGCTCACCTGACAGGGTCCAAGAGACCCAGTACTTC	CASSPDRVQETQYF
-	TRBV28	TRBJ1-6	TRBD1	TGTGCCAGCAGTTTGGGACAGGGTTACTATAATTCACCCCTCCACTTT	CASSLGQGYYNSPLHF
-	TRBV19	TRBJ2-2	TRBD1	TGTGCCAGTAGTTCACTAGACAGGGACGCCGGGGAGCTGTTTTTT	CASSSLDRDAGELFF
once	TRBV19	TRBJ2-2	TRBD1	TGTGCCAGTAGTATTGAGGGGGCAACCGGGGAGCTGTTTTTT	CASSIEGATGELFF